The 17 T cell receptor beta chains reported below all come from one sample, sequenced in a study of control samples from healthy donors and cancer patients. The method was immunoSEQ multiplex PCR; TCRdb's version includes in-frame clones alone and lacks a portion of them. The sample contains 150,000 to 200,000 clones, 90% of which appear only once. The sample was blood. The receptor set was obtained from a woman aged 50 to 60 in good health.

The chain joins TRBV24-1 to TRBJ2-1; D perhaps matches TRBD2 (6 bases). CDR1 is KGHDR and CDR2 is SFDVKD in the germline V gene. With 0 bases removed from V and 3 bases from J, the gap between germline ends came to 8 bases. This CDR3 is built from 15 residues. The CDR3 sequence is CATSDLFGGYNEQFF. The CDR3 DNA is TGTGCCACCAGTGATTTGTTCGGGGGCTACAATGAGCAGTTCTTC.

The chain joins TRBV6-6 to TRBJ1-1; 12 bases fit TRBD1. The CDR3 loop spans 15 amino acids. Germline V gene data show CDR1 as MNHNY and CDR2 as SVGAGI (reference sequence). V shed 5 bases, J shed 6 bases, and the junction held 7 bases outside the gene matches. This CDR3 reads CASSDRDRGPPEAFF. The CDR3 DNA follows: TGTGCCAGCAGTGACCGGGACAGGGGGCCCCCTGAAGCTTTCTTT.

The rearrangement uses TRBV2 and TRBJ2-5, with 10 bases that match TRBD2. J gave up 6 bases and V 2 bases, and 9 bases lay outside the gene matches. The CDR3 runs to 16 residues. From germline, CDR1 is SNHLY and CDR2 FYNNEI. The CDR3 spells CASSEPLAGAGKTQYF. In nucleotides, the CDR3 is TGTGCCAGCAGTGAACCGCTAGCGGGGGCCGGGAAGACCCAGTACTTC.

V and J are TRBV4-1 and TRBJ2-5; D is undetermined. CDR1 and CDR2 (germline): MGHRA, YSYEKL. The germline V and J ends were trimmed by 5 bases and 2 bases, with 9 bases remaining between them. CDR3 length: 13 residues. CDR3 nucleotide sequence: TGCGCCAGCAGCAGGCGGCAGCAAGAGACCCAGTACTTC. This translates into CASSRRQQETQYF.

The chain uses TRBV6-6 and TRBJ2-3; possible D gene TRBD2, 6 bases. V was shortened by 7 bases and J by 1 base, with 9 bases between the two germline ends. Germline V CDR1 and CDR2: MNHNY, SVGAGI (reference sequence). The CDR3 contains 13 residues. The CDR3 DNA is TGTGCCAGCAAATGGGAGGGCACAGATACGCAGTATTTT. Translation: CASKWEGTDTQYF.

This CDR3 is CASSKPSDTGELFF. The CDR3 DNA sequence: TGTGCCAGCAGCAAACCCTCAGACACCGGGGAGCTGTTTTTT. The chain employs TRBV21-1 and TRBJ2-2; the table names TRBD1, a call not compared with the DNA. TRBV21-1 is tagged as a pseudogene. CDR3 length: 14 amino acids.

This chain links TRBV9 with TRBJ2-1, with a tentative D call TRBD1 (6 bases). The CDR3 length is 14 residues. Germline loops: CDR1 SGDLS, CDR2 YYNGEE. Deletions cut 0 bases from V and 9 bases from J, with 13 bases between. CDR3 sequence (DNA): TGTGCCAGCAGCGTAGTAGGCTCCAGGGGTGAGCAGTTCTTC. It specifies CASSVVGSRGEQFF.

This clone was detected a few times. The chain carries TRBV5-4 and TRBJ1-4; D ambiguous. The CDR3 runs to 12 residues. Germline loops: CDR1 SGHNT, CDR2 YYREEE (reference sequence). Deletions cut 1 base from V and 8 bases from J, with 6 bases between. The CDR3 region has the DNA TGTGCCAGCAGCTTGCCGGGGGAAAAACTGTTTTTT. Its protein is CASSLPGEKLFF.

The chain has TRBV27 and TRBJ1-1; 7 bases fit TRBD1. Trimming at V came to 5 bases and at J to 2 bases, leaving 8 bases not matched to a gene. CDR1 is MNHEY, CDR2 SMNVEV, per germline (reference sequence). The CDR3 spans 15 residues. The CDR3 loop reads CASSPRTGYNTEAFF. CDR3 nucleotides: TGTGCCAGCAGTCCCCGGACAGGTTACAACACTGAAGCTTTCTTT.

This clone is a singleton in its sample. The chain combines TRBV28 with TRBJ1-5, with D tentatively TRBD1 (6 bases). Germline assignment: CDR1 MDHEN and CDR2 SYDVKM. The CDR3 sequence is 15 residues long. Trimming took 5 bases from V and 4 from J, leaving 15 bases between them. The CDR3 loop reads CASSTLQGGNQPQHF. In DNA form, the CDR3 reads TGTGCCAGCAGTACCCTACAGGGTGGAAATCAGCCCCAGCATTTT.

The chain carries TRBV5-4 and TRBJ2-2, with TRBD1 matching 7 bases. V gave up 5 bases and J gave up 3 bases; unmatched junction bases: 4. The V gene's germline CDR1 is SGHNT and CDR2 YYREEE (reference sequence). The CDR3 covers 14 residues. The CDR3 loop is CASRIQGYTGELFF. CDR3 in DNA: TGTGCCAGCAGAATACAGGGGTACACCGGGGAGCTGTTTTTT.

In its sample, this clone was seen once. The chain recombines TRBV5-6 with TRBJ1-4; 8 nucleotides align to TRBD1. V dropped 4 bases and J dropped 6; count of bases not matched to a gene: 5. The CDR3 totals 14 residues. Germline values: CDR1 SGHDT, CDR2 YYEEEE. The CDR3 bases are TGTGCCAGCAGCCAGGGGACAGGCTATGAAAAACTGTTTTTT. This sequence encodes CASSQGTGYEKLFF.

V and J are TRBV6-2 or TRBV6-3 and TRBJ2-1; tentative D call: TRBD1 (6 bases). This CDR3 comprises 14 residues. Trimming pared 8 bases from V and 2 bases from J, leaving 13 bases between. Germline assignment: CDR1 MNHEY and CDR2 SVGEGT. CDR3 sequence (DNA): TGTGCCAGCGGCCGCGCAGGGGCCTACAATGAGCAGTTCTTC. Protein product: CASGRAGAYNEQFF.

This chain joins TRBV5-6 and TRBJ2-3; weak D call: TRBD2 (5 bases). The germline V and J ends were trimmed by 0 bases and 9 bases, with 14 bases remaining between them. Germline lookup yields CDR1 SGHDT and CDR2 YYEEEE. This CDR3 spans 14 amino acids. The CDR3 bases are TGTGCCAGCAGCTTGGGGGCGTCCCCGGGGACGCAGTATTTT. This translates into CASSLGASPGTQYF.

CDR3 nucleotide sequence: TGTGCCTGGAGTGTAGGCCCTGCGGGCAATCAGCCCCAGCATTTT. This sequence encodes CAWSVGPAGNQPQHF. The rearrangement links TRBV30 to TRBJ1-5, with D unclear. The CDR3 covers 15 residues. The V and J ends lost 0 bases and 2 bases respectively, with 11 bases between them. Germline values: CDR1 GTSNPN, CDR2 SVGIG (reference sequence).

The rearrangement joins TRBV5-5 to TRBJ2-3; 7 bases agree with TRBD1. V lost 4 bases to trimming and J lost 3 bases; unmatched junction nucleotides: 8. CDR3 length: 15 amino acids. Germline V gene data show CDR1 as SGHKS and CDR2 as YYEKEE (reference sequence). The CDR3 region has the DNA TGTGCCAGCAGCATAGGGGACAGCAGAACAGATACGCAGTATTTT. Residues: CASSIGDSRTDTQYF.

J is TRBJ2-3 and V is TRBV15; possible D gene TRBD1, 6 bases. CDR1 is LNHNV and CDR2 is YYDKDF in the germline V gene (reference sequence). This CDR3 is 13 amino acids long. The V gene lost 5 bases and the J gene lost 6 bases, with 12 bases spanning the gap. The chain's CDR3 is CATSPIQGDTQYF. The DNA of the CDR3 is TGTGCCACCAGCCCAATTCAGGGGGATACGCAGTATTTT.